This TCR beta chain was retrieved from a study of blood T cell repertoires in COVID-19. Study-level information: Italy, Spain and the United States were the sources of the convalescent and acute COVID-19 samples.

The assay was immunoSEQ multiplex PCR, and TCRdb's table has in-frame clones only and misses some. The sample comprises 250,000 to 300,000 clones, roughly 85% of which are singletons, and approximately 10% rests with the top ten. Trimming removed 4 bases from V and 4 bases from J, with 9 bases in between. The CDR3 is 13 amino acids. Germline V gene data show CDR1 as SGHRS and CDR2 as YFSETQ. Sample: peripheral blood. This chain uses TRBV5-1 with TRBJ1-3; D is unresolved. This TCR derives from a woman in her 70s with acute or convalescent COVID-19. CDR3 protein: CASSPNSGNTIYF. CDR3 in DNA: TGCGCCAGCAGCCCTAATAGCGGAAACACCATATATTTT.